Listed here are 10 T cell receptor beta chains from one sample, sequenced in a study of T cells in Graves' hyperthyroidism and ophthalmopathy (dated by TCRdb to between 2019 and 2020). Receptors were amplified or captured by multiplex PCR. This sample was sequenced with an Illumina HiSeq 2000. The TCR beta CDR3 regions were amplified from the RNA transcripts. A first-round RT-PCR of the TCR CDR3 used the HTBI primer set with the Qiagen OneStep RT-PCR kit. TCRdb handled the public reads itself, with Q25 trimming in fastp and clone calling in MiXCR, and kept productive beta chains. Records with the same CDR3 protein are collapsed into one entry carrying the most frequent genes and DNA. The sample contains around 450,000 distinct CDR3 sequences, approximately 14% of them found a single time. The ten top clones hold roughly 4.8% of the sample. The sequencing input was blood. Receptor source: a woman between 18 and 29 years old with Graves' hyperthyroidism.

The genes are TRBV19 and TRBJ1-4, with a weak D call TRBD1 (6 bases). The V end lost 6 bases, the J end lost 1 base, and 12 bases lay between the germline ends. The CDR3 contains 15 residues. Germline CDR1 reads LNHDA; CDR2 reads SQIVND (reference sequence). The CDR3 region has the DNA TGTGCCAGTAGCGTCGAACAGGGAACTAATGAAAAACTGTTTTTT. It yields the protein CASSVEQGTNEKLFF.

Many counts were recorded for this clonotype. The V gene is TRBV7-9, the J gene TRBJ1-1; possible D gene TRBD1, 5 bases. The V and J ends lost 5 bases and 2 bases respectively, with 18 bases between them. The CDR3 length is 16 residues. CDR1 is SEHNR and CDR2 is FQNEAQ in the germline V gene (reference sequence). The DNA of the CDR3 is TGTGCCAGCAGCCTCTCCGGGGGGGGACTCAACACTGAAGCTTTCTTT. It is translated as CASSLSGGGLNTEAFF.

The chain couples TRBV18 to TRBJ2-3; D might be TRBD1 (6 bases). Between the trimmed V and J ends, which lost 3 bases and 4 bases, there was a span of 20 bases. In germline, CDR1 is KGHSH, CDR2 LQKENI. The CDR3 covers 17 residues. The CDR3 loop is CASSPARGRGLSDTQYF. CDR3 sequence (DNA): TGTGCCAGCTCACCCGCTCGGGGCAGGGGCTTATCAGATACGCAGTATTTT. Looking up the rest from reference TRBV18 and TRBJ2-3 gives the full variable domain: NAGVMQNPRHLVRRRGQEARLRCSPMKGHSHVYWYRQLPEEGLKFMVYLQKENIIDESGMPKERFSAEFPKEGPSILRIQQVVRGDSAAYFCASSPARGRGLSDTQYFGPGTRLTVL.

This clonotype was picked up many times. This chain links TRBV18 with TRBJ2-1, with D hard to call. The CDR3 sequence is 12 residues long. Germline-derived CDR1 and CDR2 are KGHSH and LQKENI. V was trimmed by 0 bases and J by 9 bases, leaving 6 bases between them. The CDR3 here is CASSPPVGEQFF. Written as DNA, the CDR3 is TGTGCCAGCTCACCACCCGTAGGTGAGCAGTTCTTC.

The CDR3 spells CASSQLRGRGDNEQFF. The CDR3 DNA reads as TGTGCCAGCAGCCAACTGAGGGGGAGAGGGGACAATGAGCAGTTCTTC. This sequence joins TRBV3-1 and TRBJ2-1, with TRBD1 as a possible D gene (6 bases). The germline gives CDR1 LGHDT, CDR2 YNNKEL (reference sequence). Trimming took off 2 bases at V and 5 bases at J, with 16 bases between the two ends. This CDR3 comprises 16 residues.

This clonotype was seen repeatedly, ten times or more. The chain recombines TRBV6-1 with TRBJ1-5, with TRBD1 identical over 7 bases. The ends lost 1 base at V and 7 bases at J; junction bases unmatched: 4. The CDR3 length is 14 residues. CDR1 MNHNS and CDR2 SASEGT come from the germline V gene. CDR3 in amino acids: CASSEGGGGQPQHF. The CDR3 nucleotides read TGTGCCAGCAGTGAAGGAGGGGGCGGACAGCCCCAGCATTTT.

The chain employs TRBV11-2 and TRBJ2-3; D perhaps matches TRBD2 (6 bases). Trimming cost V 1 base and J 4 bases, with 9 bases left between them. CDR1 SGHAT and CDR2 FQNNGV come from the germline V gene. The CDR3 sequence is 14 residues long. The CDR3 region has the DNA TGTGCCAGCAGCTTAGCCCTAGCGCCAGATACGCAGTATTTT. Protein: CASSLALAPDTQYF.

This clonotype showed up many times. The chain is built from TRBV13 and TRBJ2-5; possible D gene TRBD2, 5 bases. Germline V lookup: CDR1 PRHDT, CDR2 FYEKMQ (reference sequence). The V end was cut by 0 bases, the J end by 2 bases, with 10 bases between. The CDR3 covers 15 residues. This chain's CDR3 is CASSLGFSEQETQYF. The CDR3 DNA reads TGTGCCAGCAGCTTAGGCTTTAGCGAACAAGAGACCCAGTACTTC.

The chain recombines TRBV28 with TRBJ2-7; TRBD2 matches 7 bases. The CDR3 runs 15 residues. Germline V CDR1 and CDR2: MDHEN, SYDVKM. Trimming removed 0 bases from V and 2 bases from J; junction bases left unmatched: 4. CDR3 bases: TGTGCCAGCAGTTTATGGGGCGGGAGAACCTACGAGCAGTACTTC. This sequence encodes CASSLWGGRTYEQYF. Variable domain in full (rest from reference TRBV28 and TRBJ2-7): DVKVTQSSRYLVKRTGEKVFLECVQDMDHENMFWYRQDPGLGLRLIYFSYDVKMKEKGDIPEGYSVSREKKERFSLILESASTNQTSMYLCASSLWGGRTYEQYFGPGTRLTVT.

This clonotype was seen ten or more times. The rearrangement links TRBV5-8 to TRBJ1-4; D remains unclear. Trimming cost V 0 bases and J 10 bases, with 16 bases left between them. Germline loops: CDR1 SGHTS, CDR2 YDEGEE. This CDR3 has 15 amino acids. The CDR3 DNA reads TGTGCCAGCAGCTTGGTCGTTTCAAATCCTGGAAAACTGTTTTTT. Its translation is CASSLVVSNPGKLFF. The full variable domain, in which reference TRBV5-8 and TRBJ1-4 provide the parts outside the CDR3, is EAGVTQSPTHLIKTRGQQATLRCSPISGHTSVYWYQQALGLGLQFLLWYDEGEERNRGNFPPRFSGRQFPNYSSELNVNALELEDSALYLCASSLVVSNPGKLFFGSGTQLSVL.